This TCR beta chain derives from a study of blood T cell repertoires in COVID-19 (dated by TCRdb to about 2020). Background on the whole study: The collaborator samples originated in the United States, Italy and Spain and spanned the acute and convalescent phases of COVID-19. The samples were drawn from two sources: the first 160 participants of the ongoing ImmuneRACE study, and 1,200 or so subjects contributed by 6 global collaborators. The material from the prospective study consisted of cDNA or gDNA derived from T cells, B-cell-depleted T cells, or PBMCs. Where available, HLA class I and class II types were taken from metadata supplied by the sample provider and were not determined by assay-based typing. The repertoires were made available in a free public database intended to serve as a resource for research on the immune response to SARS-CoV-2. The sample metadata nearly always contained a de-identified subject ID, COVID-19 status, age in years and sex. Deeply sampled blood TCRbeta repertoires from subjects exposed to, actively infected with, or recovered from COVID-19 were included in the dataset. Study-wide conclusions, independent of this receptor: How much clinical and demographic metadata was included differed by source and by participant, and the metadata was provided uncurated.

Of note for this clone: There is no known antigen for this receptor. No base qualities exist here, and no much larger clone lies one base off it.

TCRbeta CDR3 regions were amplified from genomic DNA by means of the immunoSEQ Assay, a bias-controlled multiplex PCR. The paper's processing steps were these. The number of nucleated cells in each sample was estimated from the amplification of reference gene primers within the assay. To quantify the absolute abundance of each unique TCRbeta CDR3 rearrangement, sequence reads were collapsed and filtered. Productive Simpson clonality was computed per sample as the square root of Simpson's diversity index over productive rearrangements. The clones in this table, taken by TCRdb from immuneACCESS, are in-frame only. Not every clone is retained; where verified, under half of the shortfall comes from an unresolved V gene, and the cause of the rest is unknown. That table furnishes V, J and clone size, whereas the DNA furnished D and trimming. In all, the sample holds a few hundred thousand clones, and more than 85% of those were seen once. The ten largest clonotypes hold over 2.5% of the sample.

Each collaborating institution followed its own protocols to collect whole blood in K2EDTA tubes. For TCRbeta analysis, collaborator samples were shipped as frozen whole blood, as isolated PBMCs, or as DNA extracted from either sample type. CDR1 and CDR2 are read off the germline V gene as SGHRS and YFSETQ. Taken from cysteine to phenylalanine, the CDR3 has 21 residues. Of the read, only the CDR3 DNA is kept; its 63 bases are in frame from base 1. The germline V and J ends show losses of 1 base and 0 bases respectively, and no gene match explains 16 bases of the junction. The receptor's source is a human donor in a cohort sampled during active COVID-19. Sample: peripheral blood. Recombination linked TRBV5-1 to TRBJ2-1, with 10 bases aligning to TRBD2. The CDR3 sequence is CASSLPDKREGLGSSYNEQFF. The DNA sequence is as follows: TGCGCCAGCAGCTTGCCAGACAAGCGGGAGGGCCTTGGGAGCTCCTACAATGAGCAGTTCTTC. Reference TRBV5-1 and TRBJ2-1 proteins supply the regions before and after the CDR3; the full variable domain is: KAGVTQTPRYLIKTRGQQVTLSCSPISGHRSVSWYQQTPGQGLQFLFEYFSETQRNKGNFPGRFSGRQFSNSRSEMNVSTLELGDSALYLCASSLPDKREGLGSSYNEQFFGPGTRLTVL.